This T cell receptor beta chain was identified in a study of blood T cell repertoires in COVID-19. Study as a whole: COVID-19 samples collected from the United States, Italy and Spain covered acute and convalescent phases. PBMCs, B-cell-depleted T cells, or T cells provided the cDNA or gDNA that made up the material.

This clone was observed once. The germline gives CDR1 SGHDN, CDR2 FVKESK. The CDR3 extends over 11 amino acids. Trimming cost V 4 bases and J 10 bases, with 9 bases left between them. Original data processing: Using reference gene primer amplification, nucleated cell counts were estimated. Profiled with immunoSEQ multiplex PCR; TCRdb holds only in-frame clones, not every one. V and J calls and clone size follow that table, whereas D and trimming were derived from the DNA. The top ten hold about 2.2% of the sample, which has 200,000 or so clones, 80% to 90% seen once. The sequenced sample was peripheral blood. The chain employs TRBV14 and TRBJ2-3, with no clear D. This receptor was taken from a woman between 45 and 65 years old with acute or convalescent COVID-19. The CDR3 nucleotides read TGTGCCAGCAGCCGTCTATCGGCGCAGTATTTT. It yields the protein CASSRLSAQYF. The full variable domain, completed using reference TRBV14 and TRBJ2-3, is EAGVTQFPSHSVIEKGQTVTLRCDPISGHDNLYWYRRVMGKEIKFLLHFVKESKQDESGMPNNRFLAERTGGTYSTLKVQPAELEDSGVYFCASSRLSAQYFGPGTRLTVL.